Shown below are 31 T cell receptor beta chains from a single sample sequenced in a study of radiation and T cells in renal cell carcinoma. The time point here: blood 2 weeks post-SBRT. Treatment of the sample: 15 Gy SBRT to primary tumor, nephrectomy 4 weeks later. TCRdb keeps only in-frame clones here, not all; method: immunoSEQ multiplex PCR. The repertoire holds roughly 130,000 clones, with about 88% as singletons. The specimen was blood, collected from a patient whose treatment included radiotherapy and nephrectomy. These receptors all stem from a woman in her 70s with renal cell carcinoma.

This clone was observed a handful of times. The chain carries TRBV5-4 and TRBJ1-1, with unresolved D. The CDR3 covers 14 residues. Germline V gene lookup returns CDR1 SGHNT and CDR2 YYREEE (reference sequence). V dropped 2 bases and J dropped 6 bases, with 14 bases sitting between them. CDR3 protein: CASSFIGGGSEAFF. DNA for the CDR3: TGTGCCAGCAGCTTTATTGGAGGCGGGTCTGAAGCTTTCTTT. The variable domain in full, completed from reference TRBV5-4 and TRBJ1-1, reads ETGVTQSPTHLIKTRGQQVTLRCSSQSGHNTVSWYQQALGQGPQFIFQYYREEENGRGNFPPRFSGLQFPNYSSELNVNALELDDSALYLCASSFIGGGSEAFFGQGTRLTVV.

The gene calls are TRBV6-1 and TRBJ1-6; D not certain. The CDR3 is 15 amino acids. The germline V and J ends were trimmed by 3 bases and 6 bases, with 12 bases remaining between them. Germline V lookup: CDR1 MNHNS, CDR2 SASEGT. CDR3 in amino acids: CASSEVLDSNSPLHF. For the CDR3, the DNA is TGTGCCAGCAGTGAGGTTCTAGACTCTAATTCACCCCTCCACTTT.

CDR3 coding DNA: TGTGCCAGCAGCAAATCAGGGGGGGACAATGAGCAGTTCTTC. It specifies CASSKSGGDNEQFF. The chain employs TRBV7-9 and TRBJ2-1; D is tentatively TRBD1 or TRBD2 (7 bases each). V dropped 5 bases and J dropped 5 bases, with 13 bases sitting between them. CDR1 is SEHNR and CDR2 is FQNEAQ in the germline V gene (reference sequence). This CDR3 region has 14 residues.

The V call is TRBV18, the J call TRBJ2-7, with 7 positions matching TRBD1. This CDR3 spans 14 amino acids. Germline values: CDR1 KGHSH, CDR2 LQKENI. The junction had 4 bases not matched to a gene; V was cut back by 2 bases and J by 3 bases. The CDR3 DNA reads TGTGCCAGCTCACCATATTGGGACAGCTACGAGCAGTACTTC. Translation: CASSPYWDSYEQYF.

This chain links TRBV6-1 with TRBJ1-4; TRBD1 aligns across 7 bases. V was pared by 0 bases and J by 4 bases, with 14 bases of the junction left unmatched. CDR1 and CDR2 (germline): MNHNS, SASEGT. The CDR3 is 19 residues long. CDR3 loop: CASSEALWQGGSLNEKLFF. The CDR3 nucleotides read TGTGCCAGCAGTGAAGCGCTTTGGCAGGGGGGCAGCCTTAATGAAAAACTGTTTTTT.

This clone has just one count. The chain has TRBV18 and TRBJ1-5; TRBD1 matches at 8 bases. Germline V gene lookup returns CDR1 KGHSH and CDR2 LQKENI. This CDR3 is 15 amino acids long. The V and J ends lost 0 bases and 7 bases, in that order; junction bases with no gene match: 5. The CDR3 is CASSPPGQGRQPQHF. The CDR3 DNA reads as TGTGCCAGCTCACCACCCGGACAGGGTAGACAGCCCCAGCATTTT.

The chain has TRBV7-8 and TRBJ2-3; perhaps TRBD1 as D (6 bases). There are 15 residues in the CDR3. Trimming took 5 bases from V and 2 from J, leaving 14 bases between them. Germline assignment: CDR1 SGHVS and CDR2 FQNEAQ. CDR3 sequence: CASSPPTGLTDTQYF. CDR3 sequence (DNA): TGTGCCAGCAGCCCCCCCACAGGGCTCACAGATACGCAGTATTTT.

The gene calls are TRBV5-6 and TRBJ2-5, with TRBD2 matching 12 bases. The CDR3 runs 17 residues. The trim removed 2 bases at V and 3 bases at J, leaving 8 bases unmatched. Germline V gene sequence: CDR1 SGHDT, CDR2 YYEEEE. CDR3 bases: TGTGCCAGCAGCTTTGCGGCTAGCGGGGGGGCCAAAGAGACCCAGTACTTC. Protein product: CASSFAASGGAKETQYF.

V gene TRBV9 combines with J gene TRBJ2-7; maybe TRBD1 (5 bases). V was clipped by 0 bases and J by 2 bases, with 9 bases between them. Germline CDR1 is SGDLS and CDR2 is YYNGEE. The CDR3 runs 14 residues. CDR3 residues: CASSVAGKAYEQYF. Written as DNA, the CDR3 is TGTGCCAGCAGCGTAGCAGGGAAAGCCTACGAGCAGTACTTC.

The gene calls are TRBV6-5 and TRBJ1-2; 8 nucleotides agree with TRBD1. Losses at the gene ends were 5 bases for V and 4 bases for J; bases not matched to a gene: 9. Germline V gene lookup returns CDR1 MNHEY and CDR2 SVGAGI. CDR3 size: 15 residues. CDR3 residues: CASSPSNTGGYGYTF. Here the CDR3 DNA reads TGTGCCAGCAGTCCGTCGAATACAGGGGGCTATGGCTACACCTTC.

Note on this clone: The junction differs from germline at one of its ends, possibly a read error. The CDR3 DNA is TGTGCCAGCAGCCACCGGCCGCCCGGTATCGACTATGGCTGCACCTTC. Translating gives CASSHRPPGIDYGCTF. The chain links TRBV4-2 to TRBJ1-2; D gene unclear. The CDR3 spans 16 residues. Per the germline V gene, CDR1 is LGHNA and CDR2 is YNFKEQ.

The rearrangement links TRBV7-9 to TRBJ2-7, with D possibly matching TRBD1 (7 bases). The germline CDR1 and CDR2 sequences are SEHNR and FQNEAQ (reference sequence). V was clipped by 8 bases and J by 3 bases, with 23 bases between them. The CDR3 runs to 16 residues. CDR3 in DNA: TGTGCCAGCGGGAGTGGAGGGGGCGTATCCTACTACGAGCAGTACTTC. Translating gives CASGSGGGVSYYEQYF. The whole variable domain, remainder taken from reference TRBV7-9 and TRBJ2-7, is DTGVSQNPRHKITKRGQNVTFRCDPISEHNRLYWYRQTLGQGPEFLTYFQNEAQLEKSRLLSDRFSAERPKGSFSTLEIQRTEQGDSAMYLCASGSGGGVSYYEQYFGPGTRLTVT.

This clone came up a few times. The rearrangement uses TRBV9 and TRBJ1-1; no definite D call. CDR3 size: 15 residues. Germline-derived CDR1 and CDR2 are SGDLS and YYNGEE. Between the trimmed V and J ends, which lost 3 bases and 1 base, there was a span of 13 bases. CDR3 amino acids: CASSAHLTENTEAFF. CDR3 nucleotides: TGTGCCAGCAGCGCCCATTTGACTGAGAACACTGAAGCTTTCTTT.

The CDR3 region is CASSGWGRGGYTDTQYF. The CDR3 region has the DNA TGTGCCAGCAGCGGCTGGGGAAGGGGCGGCTACACAGATACGCAGTATTTT. The J gene is TRBJ2-3, the V gene TRBV5-6; perhaps TRBD1 as D (5 bases). This CDR3 has 17 amino acids. CDR1 is SGHDT and CDR2 is YYEEEE in the germline V gene. Trimming removed 4 bases at V and 2 bases at J, with 20 bases between.

The chain links TRBV7-9 to TRBJ2-2, with 9 bases that match TRBD1. The V and J ends lost 4 bases and 3 bases, in that order; junction bases with no gene match: 6. Germline V gene lookup returns CDR1 SEHNR and CDR2 FQNEAQ (reference sequence). The length of the CDR3 is 16 residues. CDR3 DNA: TGTGCCAGCAGCTGGGGGACAGGGTACGACACCGGGGAGCTGTTTTTT. Amino acid sequence: CASSWGTGYDTGELFF.

V is TRBV9 and J is TRBJ2-1, with 8 bases identical to TRBD2. The CDR3 is made up of 15 amino acids. With V trimmed by 0 bases and J by 3 bases, 2 bases remained unmatched. Germline V gene sequence: CDR1 SGDLS, CDR2 YYNGEE. DNA of the CDR3: TGTGCCAGCAGCGTAGCTAGCGGGTACTACAATGAGCAGTTCTTC. Encoded protein: CASSVASGYYNEQFF.

This sequence joins TRBV5-6 and TRBJ1-1; D unresolved. V lost 5 bases and J 1 base, leaving 15 bases between the germline ends. Germline V CDR1 and CDR2: SGHDT, YYEEEE. The CDR3 extends over 15 amino acids. CDR3 sequence (DNA): TGTGCCAGCAGTTGGGCCGGGGTCGGGAACACTGAAGCTTTCTTT. Protein sequence: CASSWAGVGNTEAFF.

The chain couples TRBV30 to TRBJ2-7, with D tentatively TRBD1 (6 bases). The V end was cut by 6 bases, the J end by 6 bases, with 21 bases between. This CDR3 is built from 14 residues. Germline V gene sequence: CDR1 GTSNPN, CDR2 SVGIG (reference sequence). The CDR3 region has the DNA TGTGCCTGCTATAAACAGGGAAAGTCTGGCGAGCAGTACTTC. Amino acids: CACYKQGKSGEQYF. The variable domain in full, with the rest retrieved from reference TRBV30 and TRBJ2-7, is SQTIHQWPATLVQPVGSPLSLECTVEGTSNPNLYWYRQAAGRGLQLLFYSVGIGQISSEVPQNLSASRPQDRQFILSSKKLLLSDSGFYLCACYKQGKSGEQYFGPGTRLTVT.

The rearrangement links TRBV28 to TRBJ2-4; D is unresolved. Trimming shortened V by 6 bases and J by 0 bases, and 12 bases separated the two germline ends. CDR3 size: 15 residues. Germline CDR1 MDHEN, CDR2 SYDVKM. CDR3 region: CASSSGILAKNIQYF. The DNA for the CDR3 is TGTGCCAGCAGCTCTGGAATTCTAGCCAAAAACATTCAGTACTTC.

This clone has just one count. This rearrangement joins TRBV7-2 to TRBJ1-5, with 9 bases that match TRBD1. V trimming: 6 bases; J trimming: 5 bases; junction bases outside the gene matches: 5. Germline V gene data show CDR1 as SGHTA and CDR2 as FQGNSA. This CDR3 comprises 14 residues. CDR3 residues: CASRAGTGYQPQHF. As DNA, the CDR3 is TGTGCCAGCAGGGCCGGGACAGGGTATCAGCCCCAGCATTTT.

The V and J genes are TRBV2 and TRBJ1-1, with D hard to call. Germline lookup yields CDR1 SNHLY and CDR2 FYNNEI. The CDR3 covers 13 residues. Trimming left V 3 bases short and J 3 bases short, with 8 bases between. CDR3 region: CASSDGWDTEAFF. The CDR3 DNA sequence: TGTGCCAGCAGTGATGGATGGGACACTGAAGCTTTCTTT.

The chain is built from TRBV7-2 and TRBJ2-3; D tentatively reads TRBD1 or TRBD2 (5 bases each). Looked up from germline, CDR1 is SGHTA and CDR2 is FQGNSA. This CDR3 spans 13 amino acids. The ends were cut back, 5 bases at V and 4 bases at J, with 10 bases in the middle. The CDR3 sequence is CASSLPGPDTQYF. CDR3 coding DNA: TGTGCCAGCAGCCTACCGGGACCAGATACGCAGTATTTT. Full variable domain (outside the CDR3, taken from reference TRBV7-2 and TRBJ2-3): GAGVSQSPSNKVTEKGKDVELRCDPISGHTALYWYRQSLGQGLEFLIYFQGNSAPDKSGLPSDRFSAERTGGSVSTLTIQRTQQEDSAVYLCASSLPGPDTQYFGPGTRLTVL.

V gene TRBV15 combines with J gene TRBJ2-7, with a weak D call TRBD1 (6 bases). The CDR3 runs 14 residues. Germline CDR1 is LNHNV and CDR2 is YYDKDF (reference sequence). The V end lost 1 base, the J end lost 1 base, and 8 bases lay between the germline ends. DNA for the CDR3: TGTGCCACCAGCAGAGGGACAGCTTCCTACGAGCAGTACTTC. This gives the protein CATSRGTASYEQYF.

Only a few counts were recorded for this clone. The chain is built from TRBV27 and TRBJ1-6; no clear D gene. CDR3 length: 13 amino acids. Germline loops: CDR1 MNHEY, CDR2 SMNVEV (reference sequence). V was clipped by 5 bases and J by 7 bases, with 9 bases between them. Here the CDR3 DNA reads TGTGCCAGCAGTGGACGGATAAATTCACCCCTCCACTTT. This gives the protein CASSGRINSPLHF.

The V gene is TRBV19, the J gene TRBJ2-2; D remains unclear. Germline CDR1 LNHDA, CDR2 SQIVND (reference sequence). There are 11 residues in the CDR3. The V end lost 7 bases, the J end lost 6 bases, and 6 bases lay between the germline ends. The CDR3 DNA is TGTGCCAGTATGATCCCCGGGGAGCTGTTTTTT. Its protein product is CASMIPGELFF.

The rearrangement uses TRBV9 and TRBJ2-2, with D possibly called TRBD1 or TRBD2 (5 bases each). With 1 base removed from V and 5 bases from J, the gap between germline ends came to 9 bases. The germline CDR1 and CDR2 sequences are SGDLS and YYNGEE. The CDR3 is made up of 14 amino acids. For the CDR3, the DNA is TGTGCCAGCAGCGTATGGGGGTATACCGGGGAGCTGTTTTTT. Translation: CASSVWGYTGELFF.

This clone was recorded only once. The genes are TRBV19 and TRBJ2-7; D not certain. The V end was cut by 5 bases, the J end by 2 bases, with 10 bases between. Germline values: CDR1 LNHDA, CDR2 SQIVND (reference sequence). CDR3 length: 13 residues. The CDR3 spells CASSSGPPYEQYF. CDR3 DNA sequence: TGTGCCAGTAGTTCCGGACCACCCTACGAGCAGTACTTC. Full variable domain (missing parts from reference TRBV19 and TRBJ2-7): DGGITQSPKYLFRKEGQNVTLSCEQNLNHDAMYWYRQDPGQGLRLIYYSQIVNDFQKGDIAEGYSVSREKKESFPLTVTSAQKNPTAFYLCASSSGPPYEQYFGPGTRLTVT.

This clone was seen just once. The chain has TRBV7-2 and TRBJ1-2, with D tentatively TRBD1 (5 bases). Germline V gives CDR1 SGHTA, CDR2 FQGNSA. The CDR3 is 13 amino acids. V gave up 6 bases and J gave up 4 bases, with 12 bases separating them. CDR3 protein: CASSYDSLYGYTF. In nucleotides, the CDR3 is TGTGCCAGCAGTTATGACAGCCTCTATGGCTACACCTTC.

The rearrangement links TRBV7-2 to TRBJ2-7; D gene ambiguous. The length of the CDR3 is 14 residues. The germline CDR1 and CDR2 sequences are SGHTA and FQGNSA. Trimming shortened V by 3 bases and J by 2 bases, and 11 bases separated the two germline ends. The CDR3 here is CASSFLSNAYEQYF. DNA for the CDR3: TGTGCCAGCAGCTTCCTATCAAACGCCTACGAGCAGTACTTC.

The V gene is TRBV7-2, the J gene TRBJ2-7, with D possibly TRBD2 on 6 matching bases. CDR1 is SGHTA and CDR2 is FQGNSA in the germline V gene. CDR3 length: 14 amino acids. V was cut by 3 bases and J by 5 bases, with 14 bases left in between. This CDR3 is CASSFVGGNNEQYF. In nucleotides, the CDR3 is TGTGCCAGCAGCTTCGTCGGAGGGAATAACGAGCAGTACTTC.

The V gene is TRBV5-5, the J gene TRBJ2-7; 9 bases map to TRBD1. Germline-derived CDR1 and CDR2 are SGHKS and YYEKEE (reference sequence). The CDR3 consists of 15 residues. V shed 2 bases and J 1 base; nucleotides not matched to a gene: 4. The CDR3 coding sequence is TGTGCCAGCAGCTTAGGGACAGGGAGTTCCTACGAGCAGTACTTC. This codes for CASSLGTGSSYEQYF.